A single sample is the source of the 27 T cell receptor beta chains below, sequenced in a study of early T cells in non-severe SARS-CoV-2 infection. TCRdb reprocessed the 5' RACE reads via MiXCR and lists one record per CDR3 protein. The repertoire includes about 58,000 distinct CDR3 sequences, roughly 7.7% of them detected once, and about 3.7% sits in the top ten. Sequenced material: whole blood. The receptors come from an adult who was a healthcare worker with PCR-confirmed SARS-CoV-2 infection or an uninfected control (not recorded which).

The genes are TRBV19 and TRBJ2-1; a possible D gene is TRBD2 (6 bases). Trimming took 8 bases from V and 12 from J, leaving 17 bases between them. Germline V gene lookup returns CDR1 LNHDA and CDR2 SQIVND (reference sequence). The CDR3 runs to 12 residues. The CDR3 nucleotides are TGTGCCAGTCAAAGGGACTCCGGGAGGCAGTTCTTC. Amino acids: CASQRDSGRQFF. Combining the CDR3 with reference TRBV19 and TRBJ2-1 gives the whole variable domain DGGITQSPKYLFRKEGQNVTLSCEQNLNHDAMYWYRQDPGQGLRLIYYSQIVNDFQKGDIAEGYSVSREKKESFPLTVTSAQKNPTAFYLCASQRDSGRQFFGPGTRLTVL.

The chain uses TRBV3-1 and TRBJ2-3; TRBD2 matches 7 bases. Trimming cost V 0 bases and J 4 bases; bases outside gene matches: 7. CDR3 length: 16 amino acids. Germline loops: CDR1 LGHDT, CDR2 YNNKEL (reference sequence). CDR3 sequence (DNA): TGTGCCAGCAGCCAAGATAGAGGACTAGGCCCAGATACGCAGTATTTT. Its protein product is CASSQDRGLGPDTQYF.

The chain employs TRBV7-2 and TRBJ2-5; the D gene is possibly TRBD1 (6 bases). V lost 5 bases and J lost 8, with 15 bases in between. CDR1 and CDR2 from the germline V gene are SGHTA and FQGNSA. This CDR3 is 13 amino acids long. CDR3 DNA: TGTGCCAGCAGCCGGACAGCAAGAGAAACCCAGTACTTC. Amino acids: CASSRTARETQYF.

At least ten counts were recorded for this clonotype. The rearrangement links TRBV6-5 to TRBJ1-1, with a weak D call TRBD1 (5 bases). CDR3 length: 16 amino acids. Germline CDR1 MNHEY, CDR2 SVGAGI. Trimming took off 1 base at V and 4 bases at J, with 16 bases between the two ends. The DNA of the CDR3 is TGTGCCAGCAGTTACTGGGTAGGGGAATTCAGCACTGAAGCTTTCTTT. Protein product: CASSYWVGEFSTEAFF.

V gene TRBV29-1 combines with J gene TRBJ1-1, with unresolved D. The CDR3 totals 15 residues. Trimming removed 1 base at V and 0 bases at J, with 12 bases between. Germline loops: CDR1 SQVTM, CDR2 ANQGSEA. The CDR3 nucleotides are TGCAGCGTTGAAGTATTGGGCCGCATGAACACTGAAGCTTTCTTT. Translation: CSVEVLGRMNTEAFF.

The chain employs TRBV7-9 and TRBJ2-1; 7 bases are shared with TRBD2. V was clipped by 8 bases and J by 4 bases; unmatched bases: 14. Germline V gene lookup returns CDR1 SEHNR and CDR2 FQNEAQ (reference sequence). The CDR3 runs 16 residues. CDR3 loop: CASGGVAGVTYNEQFF. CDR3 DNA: TGTGCCAGCGGAGGTGTCGCGGGAGTAACATACAATGAGCAGTTCTTC.

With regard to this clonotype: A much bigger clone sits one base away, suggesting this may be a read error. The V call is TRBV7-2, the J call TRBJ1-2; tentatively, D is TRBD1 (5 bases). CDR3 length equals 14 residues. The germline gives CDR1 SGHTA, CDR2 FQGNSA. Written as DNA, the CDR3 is TGTGCCAGCAGCTTAACAGGAGGCAGCTATGACTACACCTTC. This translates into CASSLTGGSYDYTF.

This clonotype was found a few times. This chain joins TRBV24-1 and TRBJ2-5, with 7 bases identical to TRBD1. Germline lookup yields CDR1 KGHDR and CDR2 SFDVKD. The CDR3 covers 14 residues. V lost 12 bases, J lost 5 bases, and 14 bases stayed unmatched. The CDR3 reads CAVGPRLRGETQYF. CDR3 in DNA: TGTGCCGTGGGGCCCCGCCTCAGGGGGGAGACCCAGTACTTC.

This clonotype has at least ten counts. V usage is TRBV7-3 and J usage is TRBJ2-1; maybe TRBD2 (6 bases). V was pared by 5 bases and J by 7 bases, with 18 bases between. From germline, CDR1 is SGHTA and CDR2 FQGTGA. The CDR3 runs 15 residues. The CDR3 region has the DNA TGTGCCAGCAGCCGTGCGCCGGGAGAGGGGAATGAGCAGTTCTTC. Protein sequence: CASSRAPGEGNEQFF.

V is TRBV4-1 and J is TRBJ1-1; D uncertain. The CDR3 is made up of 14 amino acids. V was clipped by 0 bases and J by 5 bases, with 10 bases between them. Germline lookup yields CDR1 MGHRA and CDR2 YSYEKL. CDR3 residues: CASSQDTGGTEAFF. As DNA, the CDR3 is TGCGCCAGCAGCCAAGATACGGGTGGGACTGAAGCTTTCTTT.

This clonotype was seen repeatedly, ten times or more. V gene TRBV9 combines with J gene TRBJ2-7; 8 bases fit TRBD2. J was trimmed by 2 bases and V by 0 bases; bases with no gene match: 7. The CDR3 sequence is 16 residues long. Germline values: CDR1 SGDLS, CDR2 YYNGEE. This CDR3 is CASSVESGSGAYEQYF. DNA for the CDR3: TGTGCCAGCAGCGTAGAAAGCGGGAGTGGCGCCTACGAGCAGTACTTC.

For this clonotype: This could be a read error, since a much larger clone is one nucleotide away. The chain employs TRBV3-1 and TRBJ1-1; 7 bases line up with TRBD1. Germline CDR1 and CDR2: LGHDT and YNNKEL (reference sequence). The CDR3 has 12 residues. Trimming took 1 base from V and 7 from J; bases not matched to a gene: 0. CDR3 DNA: TGTGCCAGCAGCCAAGGGGACAGTGAAGCTTTCTTT. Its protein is CASSQGDSEAFF.

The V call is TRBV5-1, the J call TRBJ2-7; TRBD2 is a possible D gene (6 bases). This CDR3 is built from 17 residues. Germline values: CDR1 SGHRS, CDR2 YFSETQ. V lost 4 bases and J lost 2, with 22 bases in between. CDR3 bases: TGCGCCAGCAGCGACCCGGGCCTAGCGAGAGGGACCTACGAGCAGTACTTC. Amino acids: CASSDPGLARGTYEQYF.

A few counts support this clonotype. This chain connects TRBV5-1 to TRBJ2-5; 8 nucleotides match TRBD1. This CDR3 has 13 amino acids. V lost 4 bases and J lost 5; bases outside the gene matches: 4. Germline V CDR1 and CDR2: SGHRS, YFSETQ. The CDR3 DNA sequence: TGCGCCAGCAGCCGGACAGGGCTGGAGACCCAGTACTTC. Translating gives CASSRTGLETQYF.

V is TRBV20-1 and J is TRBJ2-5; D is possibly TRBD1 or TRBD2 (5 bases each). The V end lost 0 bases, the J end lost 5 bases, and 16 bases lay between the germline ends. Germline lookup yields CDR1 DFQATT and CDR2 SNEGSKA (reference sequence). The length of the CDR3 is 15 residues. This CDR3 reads CSARDPAGWGETQYF. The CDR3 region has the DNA TGCAGTGCTAGAGATCCGGCGGGTTGGGGGGAGACCCAGTACTTC.

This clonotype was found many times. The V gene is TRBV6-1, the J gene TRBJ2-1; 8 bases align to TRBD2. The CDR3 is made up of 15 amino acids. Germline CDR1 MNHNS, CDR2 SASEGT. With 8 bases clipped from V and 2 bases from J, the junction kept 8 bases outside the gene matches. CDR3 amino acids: CASLEAGDPYNEQFF. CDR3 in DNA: TGTGCCAGCCTTGAAGCGGGAGACCCCTACAATGAGCAGTTCTTC.

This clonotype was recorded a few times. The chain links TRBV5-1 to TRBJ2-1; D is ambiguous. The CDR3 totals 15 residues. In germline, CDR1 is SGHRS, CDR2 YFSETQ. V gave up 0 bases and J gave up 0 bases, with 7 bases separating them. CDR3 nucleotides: TGCGCCAGCAGCTTGGAGGGCGACTCCTACAATGAGCAGTTCTTC. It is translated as CASSLEGDSYNEQFF.

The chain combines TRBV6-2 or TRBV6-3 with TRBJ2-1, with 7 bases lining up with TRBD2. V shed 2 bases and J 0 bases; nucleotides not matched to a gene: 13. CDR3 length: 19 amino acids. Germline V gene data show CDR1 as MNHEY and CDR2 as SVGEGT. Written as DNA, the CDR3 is TGTGCCAGCAGTTACCCCCCCGGGCTAGCGGTAAACTCCTACAATGAGCAGTTCTTC. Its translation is CASSYPPGLAVNSYNEQFF.

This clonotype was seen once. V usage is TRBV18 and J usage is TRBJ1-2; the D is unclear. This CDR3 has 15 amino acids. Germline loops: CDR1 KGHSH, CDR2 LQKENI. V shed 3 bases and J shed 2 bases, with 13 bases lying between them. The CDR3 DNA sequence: TGTGCCAGCTCACCGTCTTCTGAACCCAACTATGGCTACACCTTC. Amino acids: CASSPSSEPNYGYTF.

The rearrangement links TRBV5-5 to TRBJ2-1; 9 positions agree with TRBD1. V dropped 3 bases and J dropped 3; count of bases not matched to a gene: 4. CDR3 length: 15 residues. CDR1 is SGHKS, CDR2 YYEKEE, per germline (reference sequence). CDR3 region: CASSSGQGFYNEQFF. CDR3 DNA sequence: TGTGCCAGCAGCTCAGGACAGGGGTTCTACAATGAGCAGTTCTTC.

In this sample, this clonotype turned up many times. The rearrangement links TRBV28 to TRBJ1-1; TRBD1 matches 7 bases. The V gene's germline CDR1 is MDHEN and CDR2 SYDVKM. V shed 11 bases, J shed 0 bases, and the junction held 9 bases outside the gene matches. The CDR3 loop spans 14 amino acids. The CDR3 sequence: CALRRGPLNTEAFF. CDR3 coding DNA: TGTGCCTTGCGTAGGGGGCCCTTGAACACTGAAGCTTTCTTT. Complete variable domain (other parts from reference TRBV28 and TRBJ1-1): DVKVTQSSRYLVKRTGEKVFLECVQDMDHENMFWYRQDPGLGLRLIYFSYDVKMKEKGDIPEGYSVSREKKERFSLILESASTNQTSMYLCALRRGPLNTEAFFGQGTRLTVV.

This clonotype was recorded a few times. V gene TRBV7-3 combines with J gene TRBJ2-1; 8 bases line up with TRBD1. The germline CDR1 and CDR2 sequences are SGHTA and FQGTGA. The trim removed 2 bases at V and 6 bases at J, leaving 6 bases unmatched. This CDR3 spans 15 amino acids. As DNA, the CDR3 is TGTGCCAGCAGCTTAGGGACAGGTGCTGGCAATGAGCAGTTCTTC. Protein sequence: CASSLGTGAGNEQFF.

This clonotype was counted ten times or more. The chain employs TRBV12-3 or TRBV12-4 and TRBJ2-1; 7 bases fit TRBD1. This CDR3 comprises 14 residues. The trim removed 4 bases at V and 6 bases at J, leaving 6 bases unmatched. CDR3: CASSYRTGVNEQFF. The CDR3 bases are TGTGCCAGCAGTTATCGAACAGGGGTCAATGAGCAGTTCTTC.

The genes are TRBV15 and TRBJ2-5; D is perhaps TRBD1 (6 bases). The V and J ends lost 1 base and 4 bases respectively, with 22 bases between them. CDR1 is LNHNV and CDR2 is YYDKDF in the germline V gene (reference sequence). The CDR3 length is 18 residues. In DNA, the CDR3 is TGTGCCACCAGCAGAGGCCTCCTCCAAGGGGGAGCCGGAGAGACCCAGTACTTC. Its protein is CATSRGLLQGGAGETQYF. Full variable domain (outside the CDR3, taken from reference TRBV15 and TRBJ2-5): DAMVIQNPRYQVTQFGKPVTLSCSQTLNHNVMYWYQQKSSQAPKLLFHYYDKDFNNEADTPDNFQSRRPNTSFCFLDIRSPGLGDTAMYLCATSRGLLQGGAGETQYFGPGTRLLVL.

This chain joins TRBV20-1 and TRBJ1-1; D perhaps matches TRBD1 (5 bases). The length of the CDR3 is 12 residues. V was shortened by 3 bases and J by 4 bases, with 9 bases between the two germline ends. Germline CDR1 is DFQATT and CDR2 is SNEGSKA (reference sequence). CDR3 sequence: CSARGVSTEAFF. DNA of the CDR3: TGCAGTGCTAGGGGGGTGAGCACTGAAGCTTTCTTT.

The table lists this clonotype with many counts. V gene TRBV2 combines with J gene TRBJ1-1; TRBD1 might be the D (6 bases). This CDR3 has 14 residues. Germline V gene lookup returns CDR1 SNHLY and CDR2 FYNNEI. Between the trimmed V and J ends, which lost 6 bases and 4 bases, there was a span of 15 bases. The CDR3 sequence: CASRGYREGTEAFF. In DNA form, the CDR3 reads TGTGCCAGCAGGGGGTACAGGGAAGGCACTGAAGCTTTCTTT. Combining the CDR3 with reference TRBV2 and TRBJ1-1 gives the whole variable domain EPEVTQTPSHQVTQMGQEVILRCVPISNHLYFYWYRQILGQKVEFLVSFYNNEISEKSEIFDDQFSVERPDGSNFTLKIRSTKLEDSAMYFCASRGYREGTEAFFGQGTRLTVV.

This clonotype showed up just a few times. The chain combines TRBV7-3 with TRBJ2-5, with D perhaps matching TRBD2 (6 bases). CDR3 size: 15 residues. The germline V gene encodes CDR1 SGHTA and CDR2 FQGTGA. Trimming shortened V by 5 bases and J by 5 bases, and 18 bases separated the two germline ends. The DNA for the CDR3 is TGTGCCAGCAGCCGCCGGGGGAGCTTTTGGGAGACCCAGTACTTC. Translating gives CASSRRGSFWETQYF.